This T cell receptor (beta chain) was recovered during a study of cytomegalovirus exposure and HLA in healthy donors. Turning to the study itself: Prior work identified 95 million to 120 million unique TCR beta sequences in about 179 million T cells.

Comments on this clone: What it binds is unknown.

PCR used 60 Vbeta primers and 13 Jbeta primers. Some clones are missing from TCRdb's copy, which holds only in-frame ones; the method was immunoSEQ multiplex PCR. Of 100,000 to 150,000 clones listed, 78% are singletons. CDR3 length: 14 residues. V shed 6 bases and J shed 8 bases, with 17 bases lying between them. CDR1 SGHTA and CDR2 FQGNSA come from the germline V gene. Study-wide results and caveats: Follow-up analysis later connected one missense variant in DCLRE1C with trimming of TCR beta V- and J-genes. Later on, analysis showed that most CMV-associated TCR beta chains appeared to be HLA-restricted.

This clonotype originated in a man aged 25 to 45 in good health and CMV-seropositive. What was sequenced was PBMCs. The chain recombines TRBV7-2 with TRBJ2-1, with D unclear. This CDR3 is CASRPASRPDEQFF. The CDR3 coding sequence is TGTGCCAGCAGACCAGCGTCGAGACCGGATGAGCAGTTCTTC.